This entry lists 14 T cell receptor beta chains sequenced from one sample in a study of T cells in tumors and immune-related adverse events. Sequenced by immunoSEQ multiplex PCR; TCRdb stores in-frame clones only, minus some. The sample records approximately 8,100 clones, about 95% being singletons. The material was lymph node tissue, obtained from a patient treated with anti-PD-1 therapy. The receptor set was obtained from a female donor with metastatic renal cell carcinoma.

This sequence joins TRBV4-1 and TRBJ1-5; D uncertain. Germline V gene lookup returns CDR1 MGHRA and CDR2 YSYEKL. V was clipped by 1 base and J by 4 bases, with 14 bases between them. CDR3 length: 16 amino acids. CDR3 nucleotides: TGCGCCAGCAGCCAAGCTCTAGTTACCCTTAATCAGCCCCAGCATTTT. This sequence encodes CASSQALVTLNQPQHF.

The CDR3 is CASSPILGGTGELFF. DNA of the CDR3: TGTGCCAGTAGTCCAATCCTCGGAGGGACCGGGGAGCTGTTTTTT. The rearrangement uses TRBV19 and TRBJ2-2; a weak D match, TRBD2 (6 bases). The CDR3 loop spans 15 amino acids. Looked up from germline, CDR1 is LNHDA and CDR2 is SQIVND (reference sequence). Trimming took 5 bases from V and 5 from J, leaving 15 bases between them. The entire variable domain, with the rest obtained from reference TRBV19 and TRBJ2-2, is as follows: DGGITQSPKYLFRKEGQNVTLSCEQNLNHDAMYWYRQDPGQGLRLIYYSQIVNDFQKGDIAEGYSVSREKKESFPLTVTSAQKNPTAFYLCASSPILGGTGELFFGEGSRLTVL.

The chain employs TRBV5-1 and TRBJ1-5; no reliable D call. The ends were cut back, 4 bases at V and 6 bases at J, with 23 bases in the middle. Germline V gene sequence: CDR1 SGHRS, CDR2 YFSETQ. The CDR3 spans 17 residues. The CDR3 loop reads CASSPNGLGYAGQPQHF. CDR3 DNA sequence: TGCGCCAGCAGCCCGAATGGGTTGGGCTATGCGGGTCAGCCCCAGCATTTT.

This chain joins TRBV14 and TRBJ1-1; D gene uncertain. The CDR3 has 14 residues. Trimming left V 3 bases short and J 5 bases short, with 13 bases between. From germline, CDR1 is SGHDN and CDR2 FVKESK. CDR3 protein: CASSHRWAATEAFF. CDR3 DNA sequence: TGTGCCAGCAGCCATCGTTGGGCAGCAACTGAAGCTTTCTTT.

This clone has just one count. V usage is TRBV6-6 and J usage is TRBJ1-3; the D is unclear. Germline CDR1 and CDR2: MNHNY and SVGAGI (reference sequence). The V gene lost 5 bases and the J gene lost 4 bases, with 9 bases spanning the gap. The CDR3 totals 13 residues. The chain's CDR3 is CASSRRGGNTIYF. The CDR3 DNA reads TGTGCCAGCAGTCGCCGTGGAGGAAACACCATATATTTT.

This chain connects TRBV9 to TRBJ2-5; 7 nucleotides line up with TRBD2. This CDR3 contains 16 residues. CDR1 is SGDLS, CDR2 YYNGEE, per germline. The V and J ends lost 1 base and 2 bases, in that order; junction bases with no gene match: 8. The CDR3 loop is CASSVRTSELQETQYF. CDR3 nucleotides: TGTGCCAGCAGCGTACGAACTAGCGAGCTTCAAGAGACCCAGTACTTC.

V and J are TRBV13 and TRBJ2-7, with D unclear. Germline loops: CDR1 PRHDT, CDR2 FYEKMQ (reference sequence). The V and J ends lost 0 bases and 3 bases respectively, with 9 bases between them. This CDR3 region has 14 residues. Here the CDR3 reads CASSLGLGDYEQYF. DNA for the CDR3: TGTGCCAGCAGCTTAGGACTCGGCGACTACGAGCAGTACTTC.

This chain joins TRBV27 and TRBJ2-5; 12 positions agree with TRBD2. V shed 5 bases, J shed 2 bases, and the junction held 15 bases outside the gene matches. CDR1 and CDR2 (germline): MNHEY, SMNVEV (reference sequence). This CDR3 is built from 19 residues. DNA for the CDR3: TGTGCCAGCAGTCCCCAACGACTAGCGGGAGTTATGGGTCAAGAGACCCAGTACTTC. The encoded protein is CASSPQRLAGVMGQETQYF.

The chain links TRBV20-1 to TRBJ2-1; D is unclear. With 0 bases removed from V and 6 bases from J, the gap between germline ends came to 3 bases. This CDR3 is 11 amino acids long. Germline loops: CDR1 DFQATT, CDR2 SNEGSKA (reference sequence). This CDR3 reads CSARDLNEQFF. The CDR3 DNA sequence: TGCAGTGCTAGAGATCTCAATGAGCAGTTCTTC.

V usage is TRBV10-3 and J usage is TRBJ1-3, with no clear D. The CDR3 contains 14 residues. Germline V gene lookup returns CDR1 ENHRY and CDR2 SYGVKD. V lost 4 bases, J lost 0 bases, and 7 bases lay in between. The CDR3 DNA reads as TGTGCCATCAGTGGTGATTTCTCTGGAAACACCATATATTTT. Translating gives CAISGDFSGNTIYF.

This rearrangement joins TRBV7-9 to TRBJ1-5, with 8 bases lining up with TRBD1. This CDR3 contains 14 residues. The V and J ends lost 1 base and 5 bases, in that order; junction bases with no gene match: 1. From germline, CDR1 is SEHNR and CDR2 FQNEAQ (reference sequence). The CDR3 reads CASSLGTGYQPQHF. Written as DNA, the CDR3 is TGTGCCAGCAGCTTAGGGACAGGGTATCAGCCCCAGCATTTT.

The CDR3 nucleotides are TGTGCCAGCAGCTTGGGGACTAGCGGGAGCACAGATACGCAGTATTTT. As protein: CASSLGTSGSTDTQYF. The chain combines TRBV5-4 with TRBJ2-3, with TRBD2 identical over 11 bases. The CDR3 spans 16 residues. The V gene end was trimmed by 0 bases and the J gene end by 0 bases; junction bases not matched to a gene: 0. Germline CDR1 SGHNT, CDR2 YYREEE (reference sequence).

A single count supports this clone. This chain uses TRBV5-6 with TRBJ1-2, with 10 bases lining up with TRBD1. V lost 7 bases and J lost 8; bases outside the gene matches: 11. Per the germline V gene, CDR1 is SGHDT and CDR2 is YYEEEE. The CDR3 runs to 14 residues. CDR3 coding DNA: TGTGCCAGCGCCCCGACAGGGGGCGCAAGGGGCTACACCTTC. It specifies CASAPTGGARGYTF.

This clone was observed a handful of times. The CDR3 loop is CASSLAGLQETQYF. For the CDR3, the DNA is TGTGCCAGCAGCTTAGCGGGCCTCCAAGAGACCCAGTACTTC. The V and J genes are TRBV7-2 and TRBJ2-5; D is unresolved. Per germline, CDR1 SGHTA and CDR2 FQGNSA. Trimming cost V 0 bases and J 1 base, with 6 bases left between them. This CDR3 region has 14 residues.